This T cell receptor (beta chain) appears in the sequencing data of a study of blood T cell repertoires in COVID-19. Turning to the study itself: T cells, B-cell-depleted T cells, or PBMCs provided the cDNA or gDNA that served as material.

The germline CDR1 and CDR2 sequences are SEHNR and FQNEAQ (reference sequence). The germline V and J ends were trimmed by 4 bases and 5 bases, with 21 bases remaining between them. The CDR3 has 18 amino acids. The authors' processing: Reference gene primer amplification in the assay estimated nucleated cell counts. The protocol was immunoSEQ multiplex PCR, while the TCRdb copy is restricted to in-frame clones and leaves out a portion. V, J and clone size are taken as reported in that table, and D and trimming were inferred from the DNA itself. The sample shows more than 85,000 clones, roughly 85% of them seen only once.

Sequencing was done on a sample of peripheral blood. V and J are TRBV7-9 and TRBJ2-6, with D maybe TRBD1 (5 bases). The sequence came from a woman of 80 years or more with active or convalescent COVID-19. In DNA, the CDR3 is TGTGCCAGCAGCTCCAGGAAATACCATGACAGTCGGGCCAACGTCCTGACTTTC. Translation gives CASSSRKYHDSRANVLTF.